The 4 T cell receptor beta chains listed next were all sequenced from one sample in a study of regulatory T cells in long-lasting Graves disease. Specified time point: newly diagnosed GD, antithyroid drugs for less than 3 months. RNA extracted from PBMCs served as the sequencing template. CDR3 regions were amplified by Arm-PCR using iRepertoire HTBI primers to build TCR beta libraries. TCRdb used MiXCR to reprocess the multiplex PCR reads, holding one entry per CDR3 protein. The sample lists about 540,000 distinct CDR3 sequences; approximately 13% were seen once. In addition, the sample was reused for a study of T cells in Graves' hyperthyroidism and ophthalmopathy.

This specimen consisted of peripheral blood mononuclear cells (PBMCs), obtained at new diagnosis, from a patient treated with antithyroid drugs. The source is a man between 25 and 39 years old with Graves disease.

The chain carries TRBV10-2 and TRBJ2-3; D possibly corresponds to TRBD1 (5 bases). Per germline, CDR1 WSHSY and CDR2 SAAADI. CDR3 length: 16 residues. Trimming left V 6 bases short and J 0 bases short, with 16 bases between. In DNA, the CDR3 is TGCGCCAGCAGAATTGACAGCTTTTCTAGCACAGATACGCAGTATTTT. The encoded protein is CASRIDSFSSTDTQYF.

The rearrangement uses TRBV7-2 and TRBJ2-5; D is ambiguous. The length of the CDR3 is 13 residues. Germline V lookup: CDR1 SGHTA, CDR2 FQGNSA. Trimming pared 9 bases from V and 1 base from J, leaving 12 bases between. CDR3 in amino acids: CASRKSGQETQYF. The CDR3, as DNA: TGTGCCAGTAGAAAATCCGGCCAAGAGACCCAGTACTTC.

This clonotype was observed at least ten times. The chain is built from TRBV7-2 and TRBJ2-1; D unresolved. Germline V lookup: CDR1 SGHTA, CDR2 FQGNSA. The V end was cut by 2 bases, the J end by 4 bases, with 15 bases between. The CDR3 has 16 residues. The CDR3 protein is CASSLTTRPLYNEQFF. The DNA of the CDR3 is TGTGCCAGCAGCTTAACCACACGGCCTCTTTACAATGAGCAGTTCTTC.

Many counts were recorded for this clonotype. This chain links TRBV11-2 with TRBJ1-1; perhaps TRBD1 as D (6 bases). V was trimmed by 5 bases and J by 4 bases, leaving 26 bases between them. Germline CDR1 is SGHAT and CDR2 is FQNNGV. The CDR3 is made up of 18 amino acids. The CDR3: CASSVVALMGTRGTEAFF. The CDR3 DNA reads TGTGCCAGCAGCGTCGTAGCATTGATGGGTACCAGGGGCACTGAAGCTTTCTTT.